The next 23 T cell receptor beta chains were all read from a single sample in a study of blood T cells in healthy people across ages. A second about 7 to 12 cycle PCR used barcoded and J-beta primers. TCRdb reprocessed the 5' RACE reads with MiXCR, giving one entry per CDR3 protein. The sample lists about 830,000 distinct CDR3 sequences; about 62% were seen once. Input material: blood. The receptors were gathered from a young man in good health.

This chain joins TRBV21-1 and TRBJ2-5. Matching the DNA end better, TRBJ2-7 makes the J call doubtful. TRBV21-1 is deemed a pseudogene. CDR3 size: 13 residues. In nucleotides, the CDR3 is TGTGCCAGCAGCAATGGCTTAGTCTACGAGCAGTACTTC. The encoded protein is CASSNGLVYEQYF.

The chain employs TRBV27 and TRBJ2-5, with TRBD2 as a possible D gene (7 bases). The CDR3 spans 15 residues. CDR1 and CDR2 (germline): MNHEY, SMNVEV (reference sequence). Trimming pared 6 bases from V and 8 bases from J, leaving 22 bases between. The chain's CDR3 is CASRNTGGGGTTQYF. CDR3 nucleotides: TGTGCCAGCAGGAACACGGGCGGGGGCGGGACTACCCAGTACTTC.

This clonotype has a handful of counts. The J gene is TRBJ2-7, the V gene TRBV9; weak D call: TRBD2 (6 bases). The length of the CDR3 is 15 residues. The V and J ends lost 4 bases and 6 bases respectively, with 20 bases between them. Germline V CDR1 and CDR2: SGDLS, YYNGEE. The CDR3 DNA reads as TGTGCCAGCAGCCCACGCGGGGCTTTTGCCTCCGAGCAGTACTTC. Translated: CASSPRGAFASEQYF.

The CDR3 sequence: CASSLAQGYNQPQHF. CDR3 DNA sequence: TGTGCCAGCAGCTTAGCACAGGGCTACAATCAGCCCCAGCATTTT. The V and J genes are TRBV7-2 and TRBJ1-5; the D gene is possibly TRBD1 (6 bases). V was trimmed by 0 bases and J by 3 bases, leaving 9 bases between them. CDR3 length equals 15 residues. Germline values: CDR1 SGHTA, CDR2 FQGNSA.

This sequence joins TRBV6-6 and TRBJ2-7; TRBD2 might be the D (6 bases). CDR3 length: 14 residues. Germline CDR1 is MNHNY and CDR2 is SVGAGI (reference sequence). V lost 2 bases and J lost 5, with 13 bases in between. The CDR3 here is CASSYVGGKNEQYF. The DNA for the CDR3 is TGTGCCAGCAGTTACGTGGGGGGAAAGAACGAGCAGTACTTC.

This clonotype was found a few times. The chain combines TRBV7-2 with TRBJ2-1; D is undetermined. V was pared by 6 bases and J by 6 bases, with 15 bases between. CDR3 length: 14 residues. The germline gives CDR1 SGHTA, CDR2 FQGNSA. CDR3 sequence (DNA): TGTGCCAGCAGTTACAACACCTACGCCAATGAGCAGTTCTTC. The encoded protein is CASSYNTYANEQFF.

The V gene is TRBV28, the J gene TRBJ2-3; no firm D call. Germline CDR1 and CDR2: MDHEN and SYDVKM. The CDR3 totals 17 residues. Trimming shortened V by 5 bases and J by 0 bases, and 18 bases separated the two germline ends. This CDR3 is CASSPPVGGASTDTQYF. CDR3 bases: TGTGCCAGCAGTCCGCCCGTCGGCGGAGCTAGCACAGATACGCAGTATTTT.

The sample holds a few counts of this clonotype. This chain connects TRBV20-1 to TRBJ2-5; 11 nucleotides match TRBD1. The last part of the DNA fits TRBJ2-7 better; the J call may be wrong. This CDR3 contains 13 residues. Germline CDR1 is DFQATT and CDR2 is SNEGSKA (reference sequence). The CDR3 loop reads CSAQGQGGYEQYF. DNA for the CDR3: TGCAGTGCTCAGGGACAGGGGGGATACGAGCAGTACTTC.

The chain recombines TRBV7-2 with TRBJ1-2; D unresolved. The CDR3 has 13 amino acids. V lost 5 bases to trimming and J lost 3 bases, with 10 bases between them. Per the germline V gene, CDR1 is SGHTA and CDR2 is FQGNSA. CDR3 DNA sequence: TGTGCCAGCAGCCGCCGGTCAGACTATGGCTACACCTTC. This translates into CASSRRSDYGYTF. Based on the CDR3 plus reference TRBV7-2 and TRBJ1-2, the full variable domain is GAGVSQSPSNKVTEKGKDVELRCDPISGHTALYWYRQSLGQGLEFLIYFQGNSAPDKSGLPSDRFSAERTGGSVSTLTIQRTQQEDSAVYLCASSRRSDYGYTFGSGTRLTVV.

The chain is built from TRBV5-1 and TRBJ1-5; weak D call: TRBD1 (5 bases). This CDR3 has 17 residues. The V gene lost 1 base and the J gene lost 0 bases, with 14 bases spanning the gap. Germline loops: CDR1 SGHRS, CDR2 YFSETQ. CDR3 coding DNA: TGCGCCAGCAGCTTGTACCCCGGGGGACTTAGCAATCAGCCCCAGCATTTT. Translation gives CASSLYPGGLSNQPQHF.

CDR3 coding DNA: TGTGCCAGCAGTTCCTCCGGGACCGAGCTGCCCCAGTACTTC. It specifies CASSSSGTELPQYF. V is TRBV12-3 or TRBV12-4 and J is TRBJ2-7; D is tentatively TRBD1 or TRBD2 (5 bases each). The CDR3 sequence is 14 residues long. V lost 4 bases and J lost 10, with 20 bases in between.

This chain connects TRBV11-2 to TRBJ2-1, with D possibly TRBD2 on 7 matching bases. The CDR3 is 13 amino acids. Germline CDR1 SGHAT, CDR2 FQNNGV. Between the trimmed V and J ends, which lost 5 bases and 5 bases, there was a span of 10 bases. The CDR3 DNA sequence: TGTGCCAGCAGCCGGCGGGGGCACAATGAGCAGTTCTTC. Its protein product is CASSRRGHNEQFF.

Only a few counts were recorded for this clonotype. The chain recombines TRBV24-1 with TRBJ2-3; D is possibly TRBD1 (6 bases). This CDR3 contains 15 residues. Trimming shortened V by 9 bases and J by 0 bases, and 15 bases separated the two germline ends. Germline CDR1 reads KGHDR; CDR2 reads SFDVKD. The CDR3 loop reads CATGQLTASTDTQYF. CDR3 sequence (DNA): TGTGCCACCGGACAGCTAACCGCTAGCACAGATACGCAGTATTTT.

This clonotype has more than one count but fewer than ten. The V and J genes are TRBV20-1 and TRBJ2-7; D possibly corresponds to TRBD2 (5 bases). This CDR3 has 11 amino acids. Trimming removed 4 bases at V and 10 bases at J, with 14 bases between. Per germline, CDR1 DFQATT and CDR2 SNEGSKA (reference sequence). The CDR3 sequence is CSANREGIQYF. The CDR3 region has the DNA TGCAGTGCTAACCGGGAAGGTATTCAGTACTTC.

J is TRBJ2-3 and V is TRBV5-1; 9 bases are a match to TRBD1. The CDR3 is made up of 17 amino acids. Germline values: CDR1 SGHRS, CDR2 YFSETQ. J gave up 1 base and V 3 bases, and 9 bases lay outside the gene matches. The CDR3 loop is CASSWLSTGGGTDTQYF. The CDR3 coding sequence is TGCGCCAGCAGCTGGCTATCGACAGGGGGAGGCACAGATACGCAGTATTTT.

The V and J genes are TRBV7-2 and TRBJ2-1, with 13 bases lining up with TRBD2. Trimming removed 5 bases from V and 15 bases from J; junction bases left unmatched: 10. The CDR3 sequence is 14 residues long. Germline V gene lookup returns CDR1 SGHTA and CDR2 FQGNSA. This CDR3 is CASSLTSGGPLPFF. CDR3 bases: TGTGCCAGCAGCCTGACTAGCGGGGGGCCCCTGCCGTTCTTC.

The rearrangement joins TRBV9 to TRBJ2-1; tentative D call: TRBD2 (7 bases). The CDR3 is 15 residues long. Trimming cost V 0 bases and J 3 bases, with 10 bases left between them. Germline CDR1 SGDLS, CDR2 YYNGEE. The CDR3 DNA reads TGTGCCAGCAGCGTAGCGGGGGGCGGCTACAATGAGCAGTTCTTC. Translation gives CASSVAGGGYNEQFF.

The chain is built from TRBV4-3 and TRBJ2-2, with 10 bases that match TRBD2. CDR1 is LGHNA, CDR2 YSLEER, per germline. This CDR3 has 16 residues. Trimming took 1 base from V and 9 from J; bases not matched to a gene: 8. The CDR3 here is CASSQAQRGGHRELFF. CDR3 bases: TGCGCCAGCAGCCAAGCGCAGCGGGGGGGCCACAGGGAGCTGTTTTTT.

This chain joins TRBV15 and TRBJ2-3; 10 bases map to TRBD1. The CDR3 length is 14 residues. Germline assignment: CDR1 LNHNV and CDR2 YYDKDF (reference sequence). Losses at the gene ends were 5 bases for V and 5 bases for J; bases not matched to a gene: 4. The CDR3 DNA is TGTGCCACCAGCGGGACAGGGGCTGGAGATACGCAGTATTTT. As protein: CATSGTGAGDTQYF.

The chain recombines TRBV28 with TRBJ2-1, with 9 bases lining up with TRBD1. The J call may be faulty, since TRBJ2-7 better matches the DNA end. The length of the CDR3 is 15 residues. CDR1 MDHEN and CDR2 SYDVKM come from the germline V gene. The CDR3 DNA follows: TGTGCCAGCAGGCCGCCGGGACAGGGTGGGAATGAGCAGTACTTC. This encodes CASRPPGQGGNEQYF.

V usage is TRBV14 and J usage is TRBJ2-3; 11 nucleotides agree with TRBD1. The CDR3 runs to 19 residues. Germline assignment: CDR1 SGHDN and CDR2 FVKESK. Losses at the gene ends were 1 base for V and 2 bases for J; bases not matched to a gene: 11. The CDR3 here is CASSQAWTGGDESTDTQYF. For the CDR3, the DNA is TGTGCCAGCAGCCAAGCCTGGACAGGGGGCGACGAATCCACAGATACGCAGTATTTT.

The chain recombines TRBV20-1 with TRBJ2-5; perhaps TRBD1 as D (5 bases). With 3 bases removed from V and 5 bases from J, the gap between germline ends came to 13 bases. In germline, CDR1 is DFQATT, CDR2 SNEGSKA (reference sequence). This CDR3 comprises 13 residues. The CDR3 protein is CSARGKGKETQYF. The CDR3 DNA follows: TGCAGTGCTAGGGGAAAGGGGAAGGAGACCCAGTACTTC.

The chain carries TRBV3-1 and TRBJ2-4; 7 nucleotides match TRBD2. The CDR3 is 15 amino acids. The germline V gene encodes CDR1 LGHDT and CDR2 YNNKEL (reference sequence). J lost 0 bases, V lost 1 base, and 0 bases had no gene match. CDR3 DNA: TGTGCCAGCAGCCAAGCGGGGGGAGCCAAAAACATTCAGTACTTC. Its protein product is CASSQAGGAKNIQYF.